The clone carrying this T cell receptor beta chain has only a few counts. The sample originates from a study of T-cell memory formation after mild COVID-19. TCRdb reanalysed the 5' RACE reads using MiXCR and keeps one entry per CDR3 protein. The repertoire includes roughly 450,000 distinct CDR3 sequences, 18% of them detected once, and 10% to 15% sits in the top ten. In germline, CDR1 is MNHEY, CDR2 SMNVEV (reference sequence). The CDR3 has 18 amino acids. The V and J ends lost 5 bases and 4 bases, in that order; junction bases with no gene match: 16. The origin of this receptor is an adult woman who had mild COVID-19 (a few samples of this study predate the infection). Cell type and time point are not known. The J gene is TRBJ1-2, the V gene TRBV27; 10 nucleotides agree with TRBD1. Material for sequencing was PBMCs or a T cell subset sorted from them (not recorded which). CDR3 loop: CASSPAGTGVGVAYGYTF. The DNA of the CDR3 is TGTGCCAGCAGTCCCGCCGGGACAGGGGTTGGAGTAGCCTATGGCTACACCTTC.